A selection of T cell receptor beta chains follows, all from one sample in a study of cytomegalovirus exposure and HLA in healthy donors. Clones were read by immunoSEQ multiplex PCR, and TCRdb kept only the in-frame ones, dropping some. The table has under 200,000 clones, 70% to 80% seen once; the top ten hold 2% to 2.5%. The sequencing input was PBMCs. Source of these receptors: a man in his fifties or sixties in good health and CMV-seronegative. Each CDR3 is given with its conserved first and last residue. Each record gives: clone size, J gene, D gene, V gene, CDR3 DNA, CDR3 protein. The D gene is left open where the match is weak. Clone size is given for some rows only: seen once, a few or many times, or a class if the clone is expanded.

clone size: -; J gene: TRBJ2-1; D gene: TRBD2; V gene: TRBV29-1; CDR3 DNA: TGCAGCGTTGGGGGACTAGCGAGATACAATGAGCAGTTCTTC; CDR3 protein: CSVGGLARYNEQFF
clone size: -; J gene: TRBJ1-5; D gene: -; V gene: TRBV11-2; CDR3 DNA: TGTGCCAGCAGCCTCACCGCAGGACAGCCCCAGCATTTT; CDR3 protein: CASSLTAGQPQHF
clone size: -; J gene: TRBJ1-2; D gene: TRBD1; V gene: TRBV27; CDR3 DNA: TGTGCCAGCTTCGGACAGGGATCTAACCCCGACTATGGCTACACCTTC; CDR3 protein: CASFGQGSNPDYGYTF
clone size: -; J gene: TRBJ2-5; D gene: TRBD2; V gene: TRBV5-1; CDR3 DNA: TGCGCCAGCAGCTTGGTACCTAGCGGGGGACAAGAGACCCAGTACTTC; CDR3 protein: CASSLVPSGGQETQYF
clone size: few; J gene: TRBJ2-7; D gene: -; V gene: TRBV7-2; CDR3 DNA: TGTGCCAGCAGCTTAAGACACTTCTACGAGCAGTACTTC; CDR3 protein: CASSLRHFYEQYF
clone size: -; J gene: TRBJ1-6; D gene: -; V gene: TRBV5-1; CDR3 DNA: TGCGCCAGCAGCTTAGAAAGGGGGAATTCACCCCTCCACTTT; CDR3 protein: CASSLERGNSPLHF
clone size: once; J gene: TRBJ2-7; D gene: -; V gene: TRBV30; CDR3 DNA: TGTGCCTGGAGTGTACTATCCCAGTGGAGGCCAGGGGAGCTTTCCGGCGAGCAGTACTTC; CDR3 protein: CAWSVLSQWRPGELSGEQYF
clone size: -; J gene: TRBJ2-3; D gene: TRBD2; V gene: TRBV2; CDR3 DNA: TGTGCCAGCAGACCCGGGACTAGCGGGAGAGGAGATACGCAGTATTTT; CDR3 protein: CASRPGTSGRGDTQYF
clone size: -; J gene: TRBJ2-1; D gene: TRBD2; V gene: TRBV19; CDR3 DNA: TGTGCCAGTAGTAGGACTAGTGGCTACAATGAGCAGTTCTTC; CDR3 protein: CASSRTSGYNEQFF
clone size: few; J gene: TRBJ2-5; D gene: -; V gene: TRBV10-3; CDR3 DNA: TGTGCCATCGGACCAGGGGTTGGAGAGACCCAGTACTTC; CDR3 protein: CAIGPGVGETQYF
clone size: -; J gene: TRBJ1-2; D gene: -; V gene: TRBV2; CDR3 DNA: TGTGCCAGCAGTGTATCCAGGGTGGTAGGTGGCTACACCTTC; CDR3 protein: CASSVSRVVGGYTF
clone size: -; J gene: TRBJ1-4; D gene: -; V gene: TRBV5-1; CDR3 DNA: TGCGCCAGCAGCTCGAAACAGGGAGACGAAAAACTGTTTTTT; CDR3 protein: CASSSKQGDEKLFF
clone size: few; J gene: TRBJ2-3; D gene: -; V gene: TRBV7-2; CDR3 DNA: TGTGCCAGCAGCTTAGGAACAGGGACAGATACGCAGTATTTT; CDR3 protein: CASSLGTGTDTQYF
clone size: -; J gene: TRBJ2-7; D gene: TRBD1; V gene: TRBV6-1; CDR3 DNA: TGTGCCAGCGGGGTCACAGGGGCTACCTACGAGCAGTACTTC; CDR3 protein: CASGVTGATYEQYF
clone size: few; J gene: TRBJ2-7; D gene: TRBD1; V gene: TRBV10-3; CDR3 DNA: TGTGCCATCAGTCCCGGGACAGGGCCCTACGAGCAGTACTTC; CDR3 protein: CAISPGTGPYEQYF
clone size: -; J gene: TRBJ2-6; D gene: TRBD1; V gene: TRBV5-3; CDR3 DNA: TGTGCCAGAAGCTTGGACCTGACAGGGCGACTCTCTGGGGCCAACGTCCTGACTTTC; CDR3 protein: CARSLDLTGRLSGANVLTF
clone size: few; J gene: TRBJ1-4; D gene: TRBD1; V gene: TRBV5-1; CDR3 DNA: TGCGCCAGCAGCTTGACAGGGGGCGTCAATGAAAAACTGTTTTTT; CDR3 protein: CASSLTGGVNEKLFF
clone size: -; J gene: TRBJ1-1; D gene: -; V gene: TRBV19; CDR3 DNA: TGTGCCAGTAGTATTGGTTATAAGGGGCTAGGCACTGAAGCTTTCTTT; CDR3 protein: CASSIGYKGLGTEAFF
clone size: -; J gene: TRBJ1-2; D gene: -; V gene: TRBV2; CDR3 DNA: TGTGCCAACGAGGCGGGTCTCTGGGATGGCTACACCTTC; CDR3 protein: CANEAGLWDGYTF
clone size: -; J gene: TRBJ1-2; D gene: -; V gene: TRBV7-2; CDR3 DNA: TGTGCCAGCAGCTTAGTGGGTATGGGCGGCTACACCTTC; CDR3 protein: CASSLVGMGGYTF
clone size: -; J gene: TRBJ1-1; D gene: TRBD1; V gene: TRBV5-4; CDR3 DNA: TGTGCCAGCAGCTTGGGGACAGGGGTGAACACTGAAGCTTTCTTT; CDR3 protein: CASSLGTGVNTEAFF
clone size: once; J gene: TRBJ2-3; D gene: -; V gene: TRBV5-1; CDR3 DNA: TGCGCCAGCAGCGTGAGACAGCACAGCACAGATACGCAGTATTTT; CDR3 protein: CASSVRQHSTDTQYF
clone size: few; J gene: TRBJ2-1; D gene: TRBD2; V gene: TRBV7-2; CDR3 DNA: TGTGCCAGCAGCTTAACTAGCGGGAGTGTCAATGAGCAGTTCTTC; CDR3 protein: CASSLTSGSVNEQFF
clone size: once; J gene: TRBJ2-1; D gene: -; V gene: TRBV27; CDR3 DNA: TGTGCCAGCAGGGGGGGAGCCTACAATGAGCAGTTCTTC; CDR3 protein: CASRGGAYNEQFF
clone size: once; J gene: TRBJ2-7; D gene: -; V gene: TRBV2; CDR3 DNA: TGTGCCAGCAGTGGGGGGACCAGGGGTCAGATCTCCTACGAGCAGTACTTC; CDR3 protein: CASSGGTRGQISYEQYF
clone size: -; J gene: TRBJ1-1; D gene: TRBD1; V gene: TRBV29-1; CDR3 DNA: TGCAGCGTTGAAGGGGTCCCAGGGGGGCAAGGGTGGTCCCTCACTGAAGCTTTCTTT; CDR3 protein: CSVEGVPGGQGWSLTEAFF
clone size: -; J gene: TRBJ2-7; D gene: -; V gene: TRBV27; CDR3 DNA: TGTGCCAGCAGTTTTAGTTATACCTACGAGCAGTACTTC; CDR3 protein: CASSFSYTYEQYF
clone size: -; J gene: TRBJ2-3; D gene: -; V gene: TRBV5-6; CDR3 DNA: TGTGCCAGCAGCTCGATCCAAGCGAGCACAGATACGCAGTATTTT; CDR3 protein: CASSSIQASTDTQYF
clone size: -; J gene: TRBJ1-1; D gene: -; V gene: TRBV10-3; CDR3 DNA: TGTGCCATCAGTAATGAGGGATCGGCCTCGAACACTGAAGCTTTCTTT; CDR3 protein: CAISNEGSASNTEAFF
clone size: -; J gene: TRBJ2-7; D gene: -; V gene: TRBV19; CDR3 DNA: TGTGCCAGTAGTTTTGACTTCACCTACGAGCAGTACTTC; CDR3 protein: CASSFDFTYEQYF
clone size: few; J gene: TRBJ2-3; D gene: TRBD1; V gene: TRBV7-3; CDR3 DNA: TGTGCCAGCAGGGGAACAGGGGGCGCGAGTCCAGATACGCAGTATTTT; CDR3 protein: CASRGTGGASPDTQYF
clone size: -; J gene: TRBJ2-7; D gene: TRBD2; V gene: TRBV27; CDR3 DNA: TGTGCCAGCAGTCCTTTGACTAGCGGGGGGGGTGAGCAGTACTTC; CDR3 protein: CASSPLTSGGGEQYF
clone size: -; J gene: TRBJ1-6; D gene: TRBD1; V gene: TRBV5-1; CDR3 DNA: TGCGCCAGCAGCCCGGACAGGGGAAATTCACCCCTCAACTTT; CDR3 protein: CASSPDRGNSPLNF
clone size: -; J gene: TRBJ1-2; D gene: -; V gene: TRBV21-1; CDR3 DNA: TGTGCCAGCAGCAAAGCGGACAGGGGCTATGGCTACACCTTC; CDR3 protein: CASSKADRGYGYTF
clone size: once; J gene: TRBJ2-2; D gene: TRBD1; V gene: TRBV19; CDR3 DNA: TGTGCCAGTAGTAAGCCGGGACAGGGGGCGGCCGGGGAGCTGTTTTTT; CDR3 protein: CASSKPGQGAAGELFF
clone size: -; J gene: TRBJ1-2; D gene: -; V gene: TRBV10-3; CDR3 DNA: TGTGCCATCAGTGAGTCGATAGAGAAGACTAACTATGGCTACACCTTC; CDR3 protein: CAISESIEKTNYGYTF
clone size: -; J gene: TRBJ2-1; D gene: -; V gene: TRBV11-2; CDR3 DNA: TGTGCCAGCAGCTCACAGGGTGGCGGTGACAATGAGCAGTTCTTC; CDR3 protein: CASSSQGGGDNEQFF
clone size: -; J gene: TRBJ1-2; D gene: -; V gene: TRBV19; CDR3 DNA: TGTGCCAGTAGTTTGGGCGTTCTGGGCTACACCTTC; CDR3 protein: CASSLGVLGYTF
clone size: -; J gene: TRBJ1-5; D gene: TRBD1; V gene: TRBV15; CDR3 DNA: TGTGCCACCAGCAGAGGCGGCGGGACAGGGGATCAGCCCCAGAATTTT; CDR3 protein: CATSRGGGTGDQPQNF
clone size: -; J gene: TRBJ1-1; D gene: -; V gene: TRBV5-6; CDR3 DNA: TGTGCCAGCAGCCGGGTATCGGTCTCTGAAGCTTTCTTT; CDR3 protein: CASSRVSVSEAFF
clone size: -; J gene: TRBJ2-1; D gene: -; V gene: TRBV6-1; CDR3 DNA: TGTGCCAGCGGTAAACTAGGGAGCGAGAATGAGCAGTTCTTC; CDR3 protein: CASGKLGSENEQFF
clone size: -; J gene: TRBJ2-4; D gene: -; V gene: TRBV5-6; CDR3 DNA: TGTGCCAGCAGCTTGGGAACAGGGTTGAACATTCAGTACTTC; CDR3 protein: CASSLGTGLNIQYF
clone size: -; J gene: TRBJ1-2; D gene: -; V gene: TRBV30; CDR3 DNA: TGTGCCTGGAGCGCGGGACTTCACTATGGCTACACCTTC; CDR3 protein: CAWSAGLHYGYTF
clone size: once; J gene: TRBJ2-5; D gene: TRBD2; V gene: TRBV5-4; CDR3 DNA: TGTGCCAGCAGCCTTTTGACTAGCGGGGACGGGGGGACCCAGTACTTC; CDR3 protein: CASSLLTSGDGGTQYF
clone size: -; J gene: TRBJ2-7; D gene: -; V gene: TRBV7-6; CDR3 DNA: TGTGCCAGCAGCCCATTCGTGACAGACTCCTACGAGCAGTACTTC; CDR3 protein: CASSPFVTDSYEQYF
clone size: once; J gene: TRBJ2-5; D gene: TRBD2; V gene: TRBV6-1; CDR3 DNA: TGTGCCAGCAGCGCTCTAGCGGCGGGGGAGACCCAGTACTTC; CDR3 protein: CASSALAAGETQYF
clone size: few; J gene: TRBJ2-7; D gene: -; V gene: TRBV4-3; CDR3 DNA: TGCGCCAGCAGCCAAGGTCGGGAGACCTACGAGCAGTACTTC; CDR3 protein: CASSQGRETYEQYF
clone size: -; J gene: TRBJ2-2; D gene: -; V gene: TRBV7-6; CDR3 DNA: TGTGCCAGCAGCTTAAATCGCCAGGGTATCACCGGGGAGCTGTTTTTT; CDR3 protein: CASSLNRQGITGELFF
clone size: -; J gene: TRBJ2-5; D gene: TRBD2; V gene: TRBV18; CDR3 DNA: TGTGCCAGCTCCCCAACGGGACTAGCAGAGACCCAGTACTTC; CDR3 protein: CASSPTGLAETQYF
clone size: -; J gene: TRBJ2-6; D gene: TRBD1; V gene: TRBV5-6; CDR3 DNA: TGTGCCAGCAGATCCCTACGGCAGGGGGCGGCCGGGGCCAACGTCCTGACTTTC; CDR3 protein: CASRSLRQGAAGANVLTF
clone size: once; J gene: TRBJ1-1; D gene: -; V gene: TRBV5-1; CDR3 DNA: TGCGCCAGCAGCTTGGGATCAGGGGAGACTGAAGCTTTCTTT; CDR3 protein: CASSLGSGETEAFF
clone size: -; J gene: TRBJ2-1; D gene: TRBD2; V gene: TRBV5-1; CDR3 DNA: TGCGCCAGCAGCTTGGAGGCTAGCGGGGGGCTGGAGCAGTTCTTC; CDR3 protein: CASSLEASGGLEQFF
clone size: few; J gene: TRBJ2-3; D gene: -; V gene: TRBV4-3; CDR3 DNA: TGCGCCAGCAGCCAAGATCGGGGTAGCACAGATACGCAGTATTTT; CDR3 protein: CASSQDRGSTDTQYF
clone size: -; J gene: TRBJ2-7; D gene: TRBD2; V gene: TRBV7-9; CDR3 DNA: TGTGCCAGCAGCTCTACAGCGGGAGGGACCTACGAGCAGTACTTC; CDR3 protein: CASSSTAGGTYEQYF